The rows below give T cell receptor beta chains drawn from one sample of a study of OX40 agonist ivuxolimab in advanced cancers. Produced via immunoSEQ multiplex PCR; TCRdb's table is partial and in-frame only. The profile shows about 86,000 clones, around nine tenths of them singletons. Here the sequenced sample was CD4+ or CD8+ T cells sorted from blood, taken in a trial of the OX40 agonist ivuxolimab. These receptors originate from an adult with an advanced solid tumor such as melanoma, head and neck, liver or kidney cancer. CDR3s include the opening cysteine and the closing phenylalanine or tryptophan. Fields, in order: J gene, clone size, V gene, D gene, CDR3 protein, CDR3 DNA. D genes are given only for firm matches. Not all rows give a size; the values are once, few, many and, for expanded clones, a class.

TRBJ1-2 NA TRBV2 NA CASSEARGDYGYTF TGTGCCAGCAGTGAAGCTCGGGGCGACTATGGCTACACCTTC
TRBJ2-3 once TRBV18 NA CASSPDSRTDTQYF TGTGCCAGCTCACCAGACTCCCGCACAGATACGCAGTATTTT
TRBJ2-5 once TRBV30 NA CAWSVLLETQYF TGTGCCTGGAGTGTATTACTCGAGACCCAGTACTTC
TRBJ1-3 NA TRBV18 NA CASSSQGTWNTIYF TGTGCCAGCTCATCACAGGGTACTTGGAACACCATATATTTT
TRBJ2-3 NA TRBV13 TRBD2 CASSLAVGLAGMRSTDTQYF TGTGCCAGCAGCTTAGCCGTGGGACTAGCGGGAATGAGGAGCACAGATACGCAGTATTTT
TRBJ1-5 NA TRBV21-1 NA CASSNPHPGVRVISNQPQHF TGTGCCAGCAGCAACCCCCACCCCGGGGTTAGGGTGATTAGCAATCAGCCCCAGCATTTT
TRBJ2-7 NA TRBV7-9 TRBD1 CASRGSGQGHEQYF TGTGCCAGCAGGGGGTCGGGACAGGGCCACGAGCAGTACTTC
TRBJ1-5 NA TRBV7-2 NA CASSFPGTDQPQHF TGTGCCAGCAGCTTTCCAGGCACCGATCAGCCCCAGCATTTT
TRBJ2-3 NA TRBV5-1 TRBD1 CASSLQTGADTQYF TGCGCCAGCAGCCTACAGACAGGGGCAGATACGCAGTATTTT
TRBJ1-2 NA TRBV6-6 NA CASSYREDYGYTF TGTGCCAGCAGTTACCGAGAGGACTATGGCTACACCTTC
TRBJ1-2 NA TRBV4-3 NA CASSQDLGGSYGYTF TGCGCCAGCAGCCAAGATCTAGGCGGCTCCTATGGCTACACCTTC
TRBJ2-5 NA TRBV11-3 TRBD1 CASSLLGTVETQYF TGTGCCAGCAGCTTACTCGGGACAGTCGAGACCCAGTACTTC
TRBJ1-5 once TRBV18 NA CASSTGIEQPQHF TGTGCCAGCTCCACAGGGATTGAGCAGCCCCAGCATTTT
TRBJ2-1 NA TRBV7-2 NA CASRGGAYNEQFF TGTGCCAGCAGGGGCGGAGCCTACAATGAGCAGTTCTTC
TRBJ2-1 NA TRBV14 NA CASSQLAGSYNEQFF TGTGCCAGCAGCCAATTGGCGGGTTCCTACAATGAGCAGTTCTTC
TRBJ1-4 NA TRBV30 NA CAWSGRRANEKLFF TGTGCCTGGAGTGGAAGGCGAGCTAATGAAAAACTGTTTTTT
TRBJ1-6 once TRBV7-2 NA CASDSTAGFSSPLHF TGTGCCAGCGATTCAACGGCAGGGTTTTCTTCACCCCTCCACTTT
TRBJ2-3 NA TRBV4-2 NA CASSRNLGDTQYF TGTGCCAGCAGCCGGAACCTAGGGGATACGCAGTATTTT
TRBJ2-3 NA TRBV7-3 NA CASSLTLEAADTQYF TGTGCCAGCAGCTTAACGTTAGAAGCGGCAGATACGCAGTATTTT
TRBJ2-3 once TRBV7-8 NA CASSFGRSTDTQYF TGTGCCAGCAGCTTTGGGCGGAGCACAGATACGCAGTATTTT
TRBJ1-1 NA TRBV29-1 TRBD1 CSGGQGAVEAFF TGCAGCGGGGGACAGGGGGCGGTTGAAGCTTTCTTT
TRBJ1-2 few TRBV28 NA CASSLRGYGYTF TGTGCCAGCAGTTTAAGGGGCTATGGCTACACCTTC
TRBJ2-7 NA TRBV5-4 NA CASSLAGQAYEQYF TGTGCCAGCAGCTTGGCCGGTCAAGCCTACGAGCAGTACTTC
TRBJ1-3 NA TRBV19 NA CASSARGGIGNTIYF TGTGCCAGTAGTGCCCGAGGGGGAATCGGAAACACCATATATTTT
TRBJ1-5 NA TRBV28 TRBD1 CASSRPPPPTGGNQPQHF TGTGCCAGCAGCCGCCCCCCCCCGCCGACAGGGGGCAATCAGCCCCAGCATTTT
TRBJ2-7 once TRBV6-5 NA CASSYSTGSSYEQYF TGTGCCAGCAGTTACTCTACGGGAAGCTCCTACGAGCAGTACTTC
TRBJ2-7 few TRBV7-9 TRBD1 CASSRTGGGSAEQYF TGTGCCAGCAGCCGGACAGGGGGCGGTTCCGCCGAGCAGTACTTC
TRBJ1-4 NA TRBV7-2 NA CASSLTGPGGEKLFF TGTGCCAGCAGCTTGACGGGGCCAGGAGGGGAAAAACTGTTTTTT
TRBJ1-1 once TRBV11-2 NA CASSSGSDPPEAFF TGTGCCAGCAGCTCCGGGTCAGACCCCCCTGAAGCTTTCTTT
TRBJ2-1 NA TRBV9 NA CASSVEVANNEQFF TGTGCCAGCAGCGTAGAAGTAGCGAACAATGAGCAGTTCTTC
TRBJ1-5 NA TRBV7-2 NA CASSHLDHRRNQPQHF TGTGCCAGCAGCCACCTCGATCACAGACGGAATCAGCCCCAGCATTTT
TRBJ2-3 NA TRBV5-1 TRBD2 CASSLGWVLAGPKDTQYF TGCGCCAGCAGCTTGGGGTGGGTACTAGCGGGGCCCAAAGATACGCAGTATTTT
TRBJ1-4 NA TRBV5-1 TRBD1 CASSSGQGATPLFF TGCGCCAGCAGCTCGGGACAGGGGGCTACCCCTTTGTTTTTT
TRBJ1-2 NA TRBV6-1 NA CASSEAATSYGYTF TGTGCCAGCAGTGAAGCGGCCACCAGCTATGGCTACACCTTC
TRBJ2-1 NA TRBV7-3 NA CASSGAKAEQFF TGTGCCAGCAGCGGGGCTAAGGCTGAGCAGTTCTTC
TRBJ2-5 NA TRBV7-8 NA CASSLVGTGASETQYF TGTGCCAGCAGCTTAGTAGGCACGGGGGCTTCGGAGACCCAGTACTTC
TRBJ2-1 NA TRBV7-2 TRBD2 CASRPRLAGGNEQFF TGTGCCAGCAGACCCAGACTAGCGGGGGGCAATGAGCAGTTCTTC
TRBJ1-1 NA TRBV5-1 NA CASRTGWQNTEAFF TGCGCCAGCAGGACCGGTTGGCAGAACACTGAAGCTTTCTTT
TRBJ1-2 NA TRBV29-1 NA CSVEGYTRANYGYTF TGCAGCGTTGAAGGCTACACGCGAGCTAACTATGGCTACACCTTC
TRBJ2-7 NA TRBV9 NA CASSVEGPQGEQYF TGTGCCAGCAGCGTAGAGGGCCCCCAGGGCGAGCAGTACTTC
TRBJ2-7 NA TRBV11-2 TRBD2 CASSSPVSGFSYEQYF TGTGCCAGCAGCTCCCCGGTTAGCGGGTTCTCCTACGAGCAGTACTTC
TRBJ2-3 NA TRBV19 NA CASRDRQTYTQYF TGTGCCAGCCGGGACCGACAGACCTATACGCAGTATTTT
TRBJ2-3 NA TRBV5-1 NA CASSLVGGGPSDTQYF TGCGCCAGCAGCTTGGTCGGCGGGGGCCCTTCAGATACGCAGTATTTT
TRBJ1-2 NA TRBV7-9 TRBD1 CASSSTQTGGHGYTF TGTGCCAGCAGCTCGACACAAACAGGGGGCCATGGCTACACCTTC
TRBJ1-1 NA TRBV7-2 TRBD1 CASSREQGANTEAFF TGTGCCAGCAGCCGTGAGCAGGGGGCGAACACTGAAGCTTTCTTT
TRBJ1-5 NA TRBV5-1 NA CASSLEGSNQPQHF TGCGCCAGCAGCTTGGAAGGGAGCAATCAGCCCCAGCATTTT
TRBJ2-5 NA TRBV9 NA CASSATGRQQETQYF TGTGCCAGCAGCGCCACCGGGAGACAACAAGAGACCCAGTACTTC
TRBJ1-5 once TRBV2 NA CASTAGEATQHF TGTGCCAGCACCGCGGGGGAAGCGACCCAGCATTTT
TRBJ2-1 NA TRBV5-6 NA CASSVTGDSYNEQFF TGTGCCAGCAGCGTGACGGGTGACTCCTACAATGAGCAGTTCTTC
TRBJ2-7 NA TRBV7-2 NA CASTSSHSYEQYF TGTGCCAGCACCTCCTCCCACTCCTACGAGCAGTACTTC
TRBJ2-7 NA TRBV7-2 NA CASSLRGGSSYEQYF TGTGCCAGCAGCCTCCGCGGGGGCTCCTCCTACGAGCAGTACTTC
TRBJ1-6 NA TRBV19 NA CASSMETYNSPLHF TGTGCCAGTAGTATGGAGACCTATAATTCACCCCTCCACTTT
TRBJ1-2 once TRBV4-2 NA CASSQDAGGNIYGYTF TGTGCCAGCAGCCAAGATGCGGGGGGAAATATCTATGGCTACACCTTC